The entry that follows covers one T cell receptor beta chain sequence. The data stem from a study of radiotherapy plus CTLA-4 blockade in lung cancer. V was trimmed by 4 bases and J by 7 bases, leaving 22 bases between them. CDR3 length equals 16 residues. Germline V lookup: CDR1 SGHVS, CDR2 FNYEAQ. Sequencing used immunoSEQ multiplex PCR; TCRdb keeps in-frame clones, though not all of them. The table includes roughly 59,000 clones, 65% to 80% detected once. The origin of this receptor is a human donor with non-small cell lung cancer whose response to radiotherapy plus ipilimumab could not be evaluated. The genes are TRBV7-6 and TRBJ2-5; weak D call: TRBD2 (7 bases). The specimen was peripheral blood, collected from a patient treated with radiotherapy plus ipilimumab. The CDR3 sequence is CASSWGGRDTVGTQYF. In DNA, the CDR3 is TGTGCCAGCAGCTGGGGGGGGAGGGACACGGTGGGGACCCAGTACTTC.